This T cell receptor (beta chain) was captured in a study of T-cell memory formation after mild COVID-19 (dated by TCRdb to 2020 to 2022). With respect to the entire study: TCR sequence clusters from the two donors were largely donor specific. T-cell clones expanding and contracting after mild COVID-19 in a couple of donors were tracked by longitudinal TCRalpha and TCRbeta repertoire sequencing. Two young, previously healthy adult volunteers, one female and one male, were included in the cohort.

Inclusive of the bounding cysteine and phenylalanine, the CDR3 is 15 residues long. The CDR3 DNA has 45 bases and is translated from base 1. According to the germline V gene, CDR1 reads KGHSH and CDR2 reads LQKENI. The junction carries 6 bases between V and J, which are trimmed by 3 bases and 0 bases respectively. Sequencing relied on an Illumina NovaSeq 6000. TCRalpha and TCRbeta cDNA libraries were built by 5'RACE with constant-segment primers, adding sample barcodes and unique molecular identifiers. Trizol reagent was used to extract RNA from every sample. Amplification of the libraries took two PCR steps, and the second step added a second sample barcode plus Illumina TruSeq adapters. Sequencing of libraries was performed on an Illumina NovaSeq with 2 x 150 bp paired-end reads. The study's own analysis went as follows. Demultiplexing of reads and collapsing into UMI-guided consensus sequences were performed with migec v1.2.7. Using mixcr v2.1.11, UMI consensuses were aligned to TRA and TRB V and J templates and then assembled into clonotypes. A clonotype was counted as expanded or contracted only if both edgeR and NoisET called the change significant, with noise models trained on biological replicates. For edgeR calls, a false discovery rate-adjusted p below 0.01 and a log2 fold-change threshold of 1 were applied. As an exploratory analysis of dynamics, max-normalized trajectories of the 1000 most abundant clonotypes were examined by PCA with hierarchical clustering. The CD4 or CD8 phenotype of responding clones was assigned using the separately sequenced CD4+ and CD8+ repertoires. Through fastp at Q25 and MiXCR, TCRdb rebuilt clones from the public reads, retaining in-frame beta chains. Rows with one shared CDR3 protein collapse into an entry with the most common genes and DNA. The V and J calls and clone size are TCRdb's, not the authors'. The sample table shows 300,000 to 400,000 distinct CDR3 sequences, and around a fifth are seen once. The biggest ten clones account for under 15% of the sample.

What the study reported, not specific to this receptor: Contracting CD4+ clones were located mainly in the CM and EM memory subsets, whereas CD8+ clones were found to be enriched in EMRA. SARS-CoV-2 specificity was not confirmed for the second-wave clones peaking on day 37. Some responding clones were detected in pre-infection memory, suggesting pre-existing cross-reactive memory T cells joined the SARS-CoV-2 response. Clones contracting from day 15 to 85 had balanced CD4/CD8 phenotypes, while a second wave expanding from day 15 to 37 was biased towards CD4+. Only two mild cases were covered by the study, and larger cohorts that include severe cases with pre-infection samples were considered necessary.

Concerning this clonotype: Its antigen remains unidentified. Base quality data are lacking; no much larger clone is found one base away.

PBMCs were isolated by Ficoll-Paque density gradient centrifugation. This sequence uses TRBV18 and TRBJ2-6; the D gene assignment is ambiguous. The receptor was derived from an adult woman who had mild COVID-19 (a few samples of this study predate the infection). The sample titles of this study are shuffled in the database, so cell type and time point are left out; the donor was told from shared clones. The sample comprised PBMCs or a T cell subset sorted from them (not recorded which). The DNA sequence reads TGTGCCAGCTCACCCAGAAGCTCTGGGGCCAACGTCCTGACTTTC. Protein translation: CASSPRSSGANVLTF.